The 14 T cell receptor beta chains reported below all come from one sample, sequenced in a study of shared clonotypes between healthy human individuals. Terminally differentiated effector memory CD45RA+ cells were left out of the naive CD8 fraction, which was CD45RO-negative and positively selected for CCR7. TCRdb keeps only in-frame clones here, not all; method: immunoSEQ multiplex PCR. Of approximately 840,000 clones listed, roughly 96% are singletons. Sequenced: naive CD8+ T cells sorted from blood. These receptors originate from a man aged 25 to 40 in good health.

V is TRBV4-2 and J is TRBJ2-1; 14 bases align to TRBD2. Germline loops: CDR1 LGHNA, CDR2 YNFKEQ. The CDR3 totals 16 residues. With 4 bases clipped from V and 9 bases from J, the junction kept 8 bases outside the gene matches. CDR3 nucleotides: TGTGCCAGCAGCCTCGGGACTAGCGGGAGTTTGGGTGAGCAGTTCTTC. It specifies CASSLGTSGSLGEQFF.

The rearrangement uses TRBV7-9 and TRBJ2-1; TRBD1 or TRBD2 may be the D gene (5 bases each). Per the germline V gene, CDR1 is SEHNR and CDR2 is FQNEAQ (reference sequence). The CDR3 is 16 residues long. The germline V and J ends were trimmed by 1 base and 9 bases, with 19 bases remaining between them. This chain's CDR3 is CASSLGTRDVKREQFF. DNA of the CDR3: TGTGCCAGCAGCTTAGGGACTCGGGACGTTAAACGTGAGCAGTTCTTC.

The chain links TRBV11-1 to TRBJ2-6; D gene uncertain. V was trimmed by 2 bases and J by 4 bases, leaving 12 bases between them. This CDR3 is built from 16 residues. CDR1 SGHAT and CDR2 FQDESV come from the germline V gene (reference sequence). The DNA of the CDR3 is TGTGCCAGCAGCTTACCCCGGCTGCCCGGGGCCAACGTCCTGACTTTC. It specifies CASSLPRLPGANVLTF. Together with reference TRBV11-1 and TRBJ2-6, the CDR3 gives the full variable domain: EAEVAQSPRYKITEKSQAVAFWCDPISGHATLYWYRQILGQGPELLVQFQDESVVDDSQLPKDRFSAERLKGVDSTLKIQPAELGDSAMYLCASSLPRLPGANVLTFGAGSRLTVL.

The chain is built from TRBV7-8 and TRBJ2-7; possibly TRBD2 for D (5 bases). In germline, CDR1 is SGHVS, CDR2 FQNEAQ. This CDR3 contains 13 residues. V shed 5 bases and J shed 1 base, with 9 bases lying between them. CDR3 region: CASSATSSYEQYF. In nucleotides, the CDR3 is TGTGCCAGCAGCGCCACTAGTTCCTACGAGCAGTACTTC.

The chain recombines TRBV28 with TRBJ1-5; 8 bases are shared with TRBD1. The germline V gene has CDR1 MDHEN and CDR2 SYDVKM. This CDR3 has 16 amino acids. V lost 5 bases, J lost 1 base, and 7 bases stayed unmatched. The CDR3 coding sequence is TGTGCCAGCAGTCCATACAGGGGGGGGAGCAATCAGCCCCAGCATTTT. Encoded protein: CASSPYRGGSNQPQHF.

The J gene is TRBJ1-4, the V gene TRBV9; D gene unclear. This CDR3 contains 15 residues. In germline, CDR1 is SGDLS, CDR2 YYNGEE. V was trimmed by 6 bases and J by 6 bases, leaving 18 bases between them. The CDR3, as DNA: TGTGCCAGCAACGTTGCGGGCAATCTTCATGAAAAACTGTTTTTT. It yields the protein CASNVAGNLHEKLFF.

The CDR3 nucleotides are TGTGCCAGCAGTTTTGTACCAACTGGCGGCAATCAGCCCCAGCATTTT. Translating it yields CASSFVPTGGNQPQHF. The chain recombines TRBV28 with TRBJ1-5, with D hard to call. Germline V lookup: CDR1 MDHEN, CDR2 SYDVKM. V was clipped by 3 bases and J by 2 bases, with 14 bases between them. The CDR3 sequence is 16 residues long.

This chain joins TRBV5-5 and TRBJ1-5; the D gene is possibly TRBD1 (5 bases). Trimming left V 1 base short and J 6 bases short, with 14 bases between. CDR1 and CDR2 (germline): SGHKS, YYEKEE (reference sequence). This CDR3 is built from 15 residues. The CDR3 DNA sequence: TGTGCCAGCAGCTTGACCAGAAGTGGGGGTCAGCCCCAGCATTTT. Translation: CASSLTRSGGQPQHF.

The J gene is TRBJ2-7, the V gene TRBV7-9, with a possible D match to TRBD1 (5 bases). Germline V gene lookup returns CDR1 SEHNR and CDR2 FQNEAQ (reference sequence). This CDR3 has 12 amino acids. With 5 bases removed from V and 3 bases from J, the gap between germline ends came to 8 bases. In DNA, the CDR3 is TGTGCCAGCAGCAAAGACAGCTACGAGCAGTACTTC. Amino acids: CASSKDSYEQYF. The entire variable domain, with the rest obtained from reference TRBV7-9 and TRBJ2-7, is as follows: DTGVSQNPRHKITKRGQNVTFRCDPISEHNRLYWYRQTLGQGPEFLTYFQNEAQLEKSRLLSDRFSAERPKGSFSTLEIQRTEQGDSAMYLCASSKDSYEQYFGPGTRLTVT.

The V gene is TRBV29-1, the J gene TRBJ2-7; D unclear. V lost 5 bases to trimming and J lost 1 base, with 18 bases between them. CDR3 length: 15 amino acids. CDR1 and CDR2 from the germline V gene are SQVTM and ANQGSEA. This CDR3 reads CSVFWAATPSYEQYF. In nucleotides, the CDR3 is TGCAGCGTTTTTTGGGCAGCCACTCCTTCCTACGAGCAGTACTTC.

This chain joins TRBV4-3 and TRBJ2-3; D is possibly TRBD2 (5 bases). V was cut by 0 bases and J by 11 bases, with 12 bases left in between. Per germline, CDR1 LGHNA and CDR2 YSLEER. The CDR3 is 13 amino acids. The CDR3 is CASSQDGLRQQYF. CDR3 bases: TGCGCCAGCAGCCAAGATGGACTCCGTCAGCAGTATTTT.

The rearrangement uses TRBV4-1 and TRBJ2-7; 8 bases match TRBD2. The germline gives CDR1 MGHRA, CDR2 YSYEKL. The CDR3 totals 13 residues. Trimming took 4 bases from V and 2 from J; bases not matched to a gene: 1. CDR3 DNA: TGCGCCAGCAGCCCGGGACTAGCCTACGAGCAGTACTTC. Translated: CASSPGLAYEQYF.

The CDR3 reads CASNQDRYNEQFF. The CDR3 DNA sequence: TGTGCCAGCAACCAGGACAGATACAATGAGCAGTTCTTC. This chain links TRBV6-1 with TRBJ2-1; possibly TRBD1 for D (6 bases). The length of the CDR3 is 13 residues. Germline CDR1 is MNHNS and CDR2 is SASEGT. Trimming removed 7 bases from V and 4 bases from J, with 11 bases in between.

The chain carries TRBV2 and TRBJ2-7; 10 bases align to TRBD2. The germline gives CDR1 SNHLY, CDR2 FYNNEI. The CDR3 has 13 residues. After removal of 8 bases from V and 3 bases from J, the junction contained 4 bases not matched to a gene. The CDR3 sequence is CASEREGNYEQYF. The CDR3 DNA is TGTGCCAGCGAGCGGGAGGGCAACTACGAGCAGTACTTC.